This T cell receptor beta chain was identified in a study of T cell responses to AZD1222 COVID-19 vaccine. Of note for this clone: Its antigen is still unknown.

Overall study results and limits: Repertoires were obtained solely post-peak T cell response. Donors skewed white British and female; clonal diversity was possibly underestimated.

V gave up 0 bases and J gave up 6 bases, with 11 bases separating them. Germline V CDR1 and CDR2: MNHEY, SMNVEV (reference sequence). The CDR3 runs 14 residues. Using immunoSEQ multiplex PCR, the repertoire was profiled, and TCRdb retains in-frame clones only, with some absent. Of 120,000 or so clones listed, approximately 88% are singletons. This receptor was obtained from an adult in good health. The chain joins TRBV27 to TRBJ1-1, with D unclear. The input for sequencing was peripheral blood, taken on day 0 of AZD1222 vaccination. For the CDR3, the DNA is TGTGCCAGCAGTTTATCCGTGGGTCGGGCTGAAGCTTTCTTT. It translates to CASSLSVGRAEAFF.